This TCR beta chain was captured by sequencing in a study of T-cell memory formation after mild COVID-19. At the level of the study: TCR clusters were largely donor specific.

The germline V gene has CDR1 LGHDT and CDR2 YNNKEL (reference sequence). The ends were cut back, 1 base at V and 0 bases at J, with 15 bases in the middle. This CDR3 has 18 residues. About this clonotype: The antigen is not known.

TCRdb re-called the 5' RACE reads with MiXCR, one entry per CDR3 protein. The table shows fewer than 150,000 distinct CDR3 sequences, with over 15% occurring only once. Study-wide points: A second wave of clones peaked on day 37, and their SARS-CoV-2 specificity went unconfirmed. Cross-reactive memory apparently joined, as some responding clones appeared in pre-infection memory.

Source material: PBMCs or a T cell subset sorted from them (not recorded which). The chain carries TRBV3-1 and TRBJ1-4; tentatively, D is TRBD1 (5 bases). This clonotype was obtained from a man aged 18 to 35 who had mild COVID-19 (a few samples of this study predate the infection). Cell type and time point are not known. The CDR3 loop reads CASSQGSQGATTNEKLFF. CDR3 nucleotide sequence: TGTGCCAGCAGCCAAGGGAGCCAGGGCGCTACAACTAATGAAAAACTGTTTTTT.